These 13 T cell receptor beta chains came from one sample sequenced in a study of shared clonotypes between healthy human individuals. The repertoire was sequenced with immunoSEQ multiplex PCR; TCRdb's copy has only in-frame clones and lacks some. The sample shows about 2.3 million clones, approximately 93% of them seen only once. The specimen sequenced was naive CD4+ T cells from PBMCs. Subset given: CD45RA+ positively selected. These receptors were taken from a man between 18 and 35 years old in good health. Some clones in this sample may be carry-over from other donors' samples.

The chain carries TRBV5-1 and TRBJ2-1; TRBD2 matches at 10 bases. The CDR3 spans 15 residues. Unmatched junction bases numbered 9, after V lost 5 bases and J lost 7 bases. CDR1 is SGHRS, CDR2 YFSETQ, per germline. The DNA of the CDR3 is TGCGCCAGCAGTTATACTAGCGGGGCCGAAAATGAGCAGTTCTTC. This translates into CASSYTSGAENEQFF.

The chain joins TRBV6-1 to TRBJ1-4; 9 bases align to TRBD1. This CDR3 contains 14 residues. V lost 3 bases to trimming and J lost 8 bases; unmatched junction nucleotides: 4. The germline CDR1 and CDR2 sequences are MNHNS and SASEGT. The CDR3 loop is CASSEPGTGEKLFF. CDR3 nucleotides: TGTGCCAGCAGTGAGCCCGGGACAGGGGAAAAACTGTTTTTT.

The rearrangement joins TRBV5-1 to TRBJ2-7; D not resolved. CDR3 size: 13 residues. CDR1 is SGHRS, CDR2 YFSETQ, per germline. Trimming took 4 bases from V and 0 from J, leaving 8 bases between them. CDR3 sequence (DNA): TGCGCCAGCAGCCCTGAGAGCTCCTACGAGCAGTACTTC. It specifies CASSPESSYEQYF.

This chain links TRBV5-4 with TRBJ2-1; D ambiguous. There are 16 residues in the CDR3. V was shortened by 0 bases and J by 0 bases, with 10 bases between the two germline ends. Germline V lookup: CDR1 SGHNT, CDR2 YYREEE (reference sequence). The CDR3 protein is CASSLVDGRSYNEQFF. The CDR3 DNA reads as TGTGCCAGCAGCTTGGTCGACGGTCGCTCCTACAATGAGCAGTTCTTC.

The genes are TRBV4-2 and TRBJ2-3; D is ambiguous. Germline values: CDR1 LGHNA, CDR2 YNFKEQ. V was clipped by 1 base and J by 0 bases, with 14 bases between them. This CDR3 contains 17 residues. CDR3 coding DNA: TGTGCCAGCAGCCAAGGTTTTGACCGATCTAGCACAGATACGCAGTATTTT. Encoded protein: CASSQGFDRSSTDTQYF.

The sample holds one count of this clone. The V and J genes are TRBV21-1 and TRBJ2-2; the DNA was not used to check the table's D call, TRBD1. TRBV21-1 is a pseudogene. This CDR3 is 19 amino acids long. CDR3 residues: CASAKNRTQSTEIIGELFF. The CDR3 DNA is TGTGCCAGCGCAAAGAACAGAACCCAGTCTACCGAAATTATAGGGGAGCTGTTTTTT.

This chain links TRBV28 with TRBJ1-5; D ambiguous. The CDR3 has 12 residues. Germline V CDR1 and CDR2: MDHEN, SYDVKM. V was shortened by 7 bases and J by 7 bases, with 11 bases between the two germline ends. The CDR3 region is CASTRLGQPQHF. CDR3 bases: TGTGCCAGCACGAGGCTCGGGCAGCCCCAGCATTTT.

This clone was seen only a few times. This rearrangement joins TRBV5-1 to TRBJ1-1; D is perhaps TRBD1 (5 bases). V lost 5 bases to trimming and J lost 5 bases, with 16 bases between them. The CDR3 is 14 residues long. The germline V gene encodes CDR1 SGHRS and CDR2 YFSETQ. The DNA of the CDR3 is TGCGCCAGCAGTTGGGGAGGGGATAGTACTGAAGCTTTCTTT. It encodes CASSWGGDSTEAFF.

The rearrangement joins TRBV11-2 to TRBJ2-3; D not certain. This CDR3 comprises 15 residues. Trimming cost V 4 bases and J 0 bases, with 11 bases left between them. In germline, CDR1 is SGHAT, CDR2 FQNNGV. This CDR3 is CASSSLQISTDTQYF. In DNA form, the CDR3 reads TGTGCCAGCAGCTCCCTACAGATTAGCACAGATACGCAGTATTTT. Full variable domain (remainder filled in from reference TRBV11-2 and TRBJ2-3): EAGVAQSPRYKIIEKRQSVAFWCNPISGHATLYWYQQILGQGPKLLIQFQNNGVVDDSQLPKDRFSAERLKGVDSTLKIQPAKLEDSAVYLCASSSLQISTDTQYFGPGTRLTVL.

The chain employs TRBV6-5 and TRBJ2-2; D is undetermined. Trimming cost V 0 bases and J 6 bases, with 5 bases left between them. Germline V gene sequence: CDR1 MNHEY, CDR2 SVGAGI. The CDR3 extends over 13 amino acids. CDR3 sequence: CASSYSNPGELFF. CDR3 nucleotides: TGTGCCAGCAGTTACTCGAATCCCGGGGAGCTGTTTTTT.

V is TRBV2 and J is TRBJ2-5, with D possibly TRBD2 on 6 matching bases. The V and J ends lost 3 bases and 7 bases respectively, with 9 bases between them. The CDR3 runs 12 residues. Germline V gene lookup returns CDR1 SNHLY and CDR2 FYNNEI. The CDR3 DNA reads as TGTGCCAGCAGTGATGTGGGAGGGACCCAGTACTTC. Encoded protein: CASSDVGGTQYF.

The chain is built from TRBV10-3 and TRBJ2-1; TRBD1 matches 9 bases. The germline CDR1 and CDR2 sequences are ENHRY and SYGVKD. This CDR3 region has 14 residues. J lost 9 bases, V lost 6 bases, and 9 bases had no gene match. DNA for the CDR3: TGTGCCATCAGACCGGGACAGGGAATAGGTGAGCAGTTCTTC. Amino acid sequence: CAIRPGQGIGEQFF.

The CDR3 nucleotides read TGTGCCAGCAGCTTCCAATCCGGCGGGGTTTACAATGAGCAGTTCTTC. This codes for CASSFQSGGVYNEQFF. The genes are TRBV7-2 and TRBJ2-1; tentative D call: TRBD2 (6 bases). The CDR3 contains 16 residues. Trimming removed 3 bases at V and 4 bases at J, with 16 bases between. The germline CDR1 and CDR2 sequences are SGHTA and FQGNSA.